This T cell receptor (beta chain) was recorded in a study of OX40 agonist ivuxolimab in advanced cancers. The method was immunoSEQ multiplex PCR; TCRdb's version includes in-frame clones alone and lacks a portion of them. The repertoire holds around 20,000 clones, roughly 82% seen once, with around 3.1% in the top ten. Overall study findings and caveats: Clonal expansion was among the lowest in partial responders at 0.1-3.0 mg/kg, especially CD8+.

Note on this clone: The antigen is not known.

In germline, CDR1 is SGHTA, CDR2 FQGNSA. This CDR3 region has 14 residues. V dropped 2 bases and J dropped 6 bases, with 13 bases sitting between them. The chain joins TRBV7-2 to TRBJ1-2; D is uncertain. The sample in question was CD4+ or CD8+ T cells sorted from blood, obtained in a trial of the OX40 agonist ivuxolimab. This clonotype originated in an adult with an advanced solid tumor such as melanoma, head and neck, liver or kidney cancer. The CDR3 region is CASSLNQVTNGYTF. The DNA for the CDR3 is TGTGCCAGCAGCTTAAATCAGGTCACAAATGGCTACACCTTC.